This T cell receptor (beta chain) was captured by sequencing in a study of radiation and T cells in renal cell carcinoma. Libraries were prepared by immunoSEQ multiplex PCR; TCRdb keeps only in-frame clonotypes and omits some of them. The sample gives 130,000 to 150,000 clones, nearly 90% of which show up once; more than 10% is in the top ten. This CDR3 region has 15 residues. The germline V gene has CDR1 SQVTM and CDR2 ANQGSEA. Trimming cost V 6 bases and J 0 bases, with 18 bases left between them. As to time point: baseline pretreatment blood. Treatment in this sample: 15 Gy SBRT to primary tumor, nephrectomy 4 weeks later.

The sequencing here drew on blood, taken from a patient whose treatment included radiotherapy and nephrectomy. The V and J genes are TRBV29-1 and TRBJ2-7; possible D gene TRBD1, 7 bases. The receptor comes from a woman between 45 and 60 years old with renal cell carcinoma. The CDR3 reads CSVRAGQILSYEQYF. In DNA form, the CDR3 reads TGCAGCGTGAGGGCGGGACAGATCCTCTCCTACGAGCAGTACTTC.